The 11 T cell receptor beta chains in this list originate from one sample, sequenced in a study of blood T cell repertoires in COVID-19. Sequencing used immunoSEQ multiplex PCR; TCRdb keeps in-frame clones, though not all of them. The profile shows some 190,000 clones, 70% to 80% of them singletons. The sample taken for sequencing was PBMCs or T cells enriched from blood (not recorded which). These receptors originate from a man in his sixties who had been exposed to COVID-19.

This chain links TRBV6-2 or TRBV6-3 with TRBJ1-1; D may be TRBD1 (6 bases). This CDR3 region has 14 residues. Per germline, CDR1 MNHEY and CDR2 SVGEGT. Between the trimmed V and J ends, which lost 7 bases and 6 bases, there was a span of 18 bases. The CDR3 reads CASNPGIGGSEAFF. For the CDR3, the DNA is TGTGCCAGCAACCCTGGGATAGGGGGATCTGAAGCTTTCTTT.

In DNA form, the CDR3 reads TGTGCCAGCAGTTTAGAGGGGGCTGTCGGACTAGCGAGCGGCACAGATACGCAGTATTTT. This codes for CASSLEGAVGLASGTDTQYF. The J gene is TRBJ2-3, the V gene TRBV28; the match to TRBD2 covers 9 bases. Germline CDR1 and CDR2: MDHEN and SYDVKM. Unmatched junction bases numbered 16, after V lost 2 bases and J lost 1 base. This CDR3 has 20 amino acids.

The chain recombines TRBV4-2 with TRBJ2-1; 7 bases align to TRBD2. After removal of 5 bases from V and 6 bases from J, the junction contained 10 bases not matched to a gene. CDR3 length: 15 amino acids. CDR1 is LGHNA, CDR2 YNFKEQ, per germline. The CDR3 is CASSYLAAPGNEQFF. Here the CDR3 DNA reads TGTGCCAGCAGCTATCTAGCGGCCCCTGGCAATGAGCAGTTCTTC.

The CDR3 protein is CASSLSLGLAHEQFF. For the CDR3, the DNA is TGTGCCAGCAGTTTATCCCTGGGACTAGCGCATGAGCAGTTCTTC. This chain links TRBV27 with TRBJ2-1; 10 positions agree with TRBD2. The CDR3 consists of 15 residues. From germline, CDR1 is MNHEY and CDR2 SMNVEV (reference sequence). J was trimmed by 8 bases and V by 0 bases; bases with no gene match: 4.

The CDR3 spells CASSRDRGTGNTIYF. CDR3 nucleotides: TGTGCCAGCAGTCGGGACAGGGGAACTGGAAACACCATATATTTT. The chain uses TRBV6-5 and TRBJ1-3, with 10 bases fitting TRBD1. The CDR3 contains 15 residues. The J segment lost 2 bases and the V segment lost 5 bases, leaving 3 bases of the junction unmatched. CDR1 is MNHEY, CDR2 SVGAGI, per germline.

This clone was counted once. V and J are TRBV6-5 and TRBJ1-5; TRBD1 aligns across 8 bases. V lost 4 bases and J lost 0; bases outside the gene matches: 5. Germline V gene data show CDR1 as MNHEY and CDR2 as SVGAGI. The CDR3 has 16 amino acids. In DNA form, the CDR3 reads TGTGCCAGCAGTTCCGGACAGGGTACTAGCAATCAGCCCCAGCATTTT. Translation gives CASSSGQGTSNQPQHF.

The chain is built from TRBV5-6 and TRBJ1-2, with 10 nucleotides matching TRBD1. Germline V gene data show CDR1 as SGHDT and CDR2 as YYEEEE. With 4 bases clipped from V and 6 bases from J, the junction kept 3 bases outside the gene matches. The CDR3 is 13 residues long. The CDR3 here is CASSLGQGNGYTF. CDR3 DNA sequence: TGTGCCAGCAGCCTGGGACAGGGGAATGGCTACACCTTC.

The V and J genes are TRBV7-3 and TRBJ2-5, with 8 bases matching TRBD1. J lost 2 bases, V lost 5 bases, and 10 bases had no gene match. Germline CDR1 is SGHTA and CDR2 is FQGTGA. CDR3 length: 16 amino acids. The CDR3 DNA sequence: TGTGCCAGCAGCCGCGGAGCCGGACAGGGACAAGAGACCCAGTACTTC. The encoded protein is CASSRGAGQGQETQYF.

The CDR3 is CASSLGSERGYEQYF. The CDR3 nucleotides are TGTGCCAGCAGCTTAGGCAGCGAGCGGGGCTACGAGCAGTACTTC. The chain employs TRBV7-2 and TRBJ2-7; 7 positions agree with TRBD2. V gave up 1 base and J gave up 3 bases; unmatched junction bases: 6. This CDR3 is built from 15 residues. The germline V gene has CDR1 SGHTA and CDR2 FQGNSA.

The CDR3 here is CASSSGALGDSPLHF. DNA of the CDR3: TGTGCCAGCAGCTCTGGAGCCCTAGGAGATTCACCCCTCCACTTT. The chain links TRBV5-4 to TRBJ1-6; no clear D. The CDR3 contains 15 residues. Germline lookup yields CDR1 SGHNT and CDR2 YYREEE (reference sequence). Deletions cut 3 bases from V and 8 bases from J, with 15 bases between.

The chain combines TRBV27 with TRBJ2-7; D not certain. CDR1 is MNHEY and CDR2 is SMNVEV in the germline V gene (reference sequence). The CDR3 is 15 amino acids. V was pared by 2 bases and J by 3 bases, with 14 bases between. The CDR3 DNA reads TGTGCCAGCAGTTTAGTCCCTTCGACACGCTACGAGCAGTACTTC. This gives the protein CASSLVPSTRYEQYF.